This T cell receptor (beta chain) comes out of a study of metastatic and nonmetastatic thyroid tumors. This CDR3 comprises 12 residues. Looked up from germline, CDR1 is GTSNPN and CDR2 is SVGIG (reference sequence). The ends were cut back, 1 base at V and 3 bases at J, with 6 bases in the middle. How the authors handled the data: A distant-metastasis classifier for papillary thyroid cancer was built using CDR3 differences across clinicopathological groups. TCRdb re-analyzed the PCR reads using MiXCR. V and J calls and clone size were set by TCRdb, not the authors. Of some 38,000 clones in the sample, less than 50% were seen once. All patients were treatment-naive before thyroid surgery.

The sample taken for sequencing was tumor tissue. This receptor was taken from a male donor with papillary thyroid cancer or a benign thyroid nodule (not recorded which). Some clones in this sample may be carry-over from other donors' samples. The chain has TRBV30 and TRBJ1-1; D unclear. The CDR3 nucleotides read TGTGCCTGGAGTGCCAGTTACACTGAAGCTTTCTTT. Amino acids: CAWSASYTEAFF.